This TCR beta chain was profiled in a study of tumor-infiltrating lymphocytes in localized non-small cell lung cancer. The germline V gene has CDR1 LNHNV and CDR2 YYDKDF (reference sequence). The ends lost 2 bases at V and 5 bases at J; junction bases unmatched: 4. The CDR3 has 15 amino acids. Measured with immunoSEQ multiplex PCR; TCRdb has only the in-frame clones, and not every one. The profile shows about 16,000 clones, roughly three quarters of them singletons. Findings of the study overall: Tumor T-cell fraction was not associated with recurrence-free survival.

About this clone: Its antigen is unknown.

Sample: lung tumor tissue. The chain employs TRBV15 and TRBJ2-3; TRBD2 matches 10 bases. This TCR was recovered from a human donor with non-small cell lung cancer. DNA of the CDR3: TGTGCCACCAGCAGATCACTAGCGGGGAGAGATACGCAGTATTTT. This sequence encodes CATSRSLAGRDTQYF. Full variable domain (rest looked up from reference TRBV15 and TRBJ2-3): DAMVIQNPRYQVTQFGKPVTLSCSQTLNHNVMYWYQQKSSQAPKLLFHYYDKDFNNEADTPDNFQSRRPNTSFCFLDIRSPGLGDTAMYLCATSRSLAGRDTQYFGPGTRLTVL.